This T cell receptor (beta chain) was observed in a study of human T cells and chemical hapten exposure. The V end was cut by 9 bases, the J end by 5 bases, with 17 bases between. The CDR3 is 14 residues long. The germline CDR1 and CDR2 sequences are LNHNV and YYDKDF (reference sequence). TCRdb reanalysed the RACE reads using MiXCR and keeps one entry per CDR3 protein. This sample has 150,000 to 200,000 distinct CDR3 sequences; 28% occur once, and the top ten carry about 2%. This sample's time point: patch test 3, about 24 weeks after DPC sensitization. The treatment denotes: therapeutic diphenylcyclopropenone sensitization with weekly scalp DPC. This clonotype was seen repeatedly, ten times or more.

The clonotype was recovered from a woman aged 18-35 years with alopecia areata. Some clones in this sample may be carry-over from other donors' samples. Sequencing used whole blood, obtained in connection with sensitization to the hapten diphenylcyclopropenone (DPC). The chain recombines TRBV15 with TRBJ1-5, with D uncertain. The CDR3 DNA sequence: TGTGCCACTACCCGTGGAGGGAGGGATCAGCCCCAGCATTTT. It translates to CATTRGGRDQPQHF.